Sequencing of this T cell receptor beta chain was carried out in a study of T cell changes during pregnancy in multiple sclerosis (dated by TCRdb to between 2018 and 2021). Looking at the study overall: In women with multiple sclerosis, the researchers looked at how the T cell repertoire shifted as pregnancy progressed.

Points on this clone: Its specific antigen is unknown. Base quality data are lacking; no much larger clone is found one base away. Other DNA sequences within the sample encode an identical CDR3.

V and J are truncated by 1 base and 1 base respectively, leaving an intervening sequence of 10 bases. Based on the germline V gene (reference sequence), the CDR1 and CDR2 sequences are LNHDA and SQIVND. Reading from cysteine to phenylalanine, the CDR3 counts 15 amino acids. CDR3 DNA only is kept here, 45 bases in frame from base 1. Preparation of the library involved the immunoSEQ multiplex PCR assay. The source is immuneACCESS, and TCRdb retained only in-frame sequences with V and J called. Part of the clones is not carried over; for the studies checked, unresolved V genes explain less than half of this, and the remainder is unexplained. The sample table records about 58,000 clones; under 95% of these occur just once. The ten largest clones represent approximately 0.49% of the sample.

The sequence is built from TRBV19 and TRBJ2-5, and the D gene may be TRBD2, 5 bases matching. This sequence originates from a female donor in good health, enrolled as a control in a pregnancy study. The sample here was CD4+ T cells from peripheral blood mononuclear cells, taken after pregnancy. In nucleotides, the sequence is TGTGCCAGTAGTATAGGCCGAGGGTTCCAAGAGACCCAGTACTTC. It specifies CASSIGRGFQETQYF.